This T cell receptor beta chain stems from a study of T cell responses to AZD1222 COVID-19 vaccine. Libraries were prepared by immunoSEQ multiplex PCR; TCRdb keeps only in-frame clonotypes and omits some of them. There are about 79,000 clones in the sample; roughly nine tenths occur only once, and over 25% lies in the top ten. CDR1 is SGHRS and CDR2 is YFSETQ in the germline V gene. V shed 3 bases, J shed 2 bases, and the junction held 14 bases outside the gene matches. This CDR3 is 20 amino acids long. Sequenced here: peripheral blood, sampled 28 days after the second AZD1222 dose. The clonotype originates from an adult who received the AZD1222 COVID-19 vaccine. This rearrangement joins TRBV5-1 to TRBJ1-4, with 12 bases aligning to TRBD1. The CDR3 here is CASSSEPPGTGGPTNEKLFF. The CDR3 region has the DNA TGCGCCAGCAGCTCCGAACCACCCGGGACAGGGGGCCCCACTAATGAAAAACTGTTTTTT.